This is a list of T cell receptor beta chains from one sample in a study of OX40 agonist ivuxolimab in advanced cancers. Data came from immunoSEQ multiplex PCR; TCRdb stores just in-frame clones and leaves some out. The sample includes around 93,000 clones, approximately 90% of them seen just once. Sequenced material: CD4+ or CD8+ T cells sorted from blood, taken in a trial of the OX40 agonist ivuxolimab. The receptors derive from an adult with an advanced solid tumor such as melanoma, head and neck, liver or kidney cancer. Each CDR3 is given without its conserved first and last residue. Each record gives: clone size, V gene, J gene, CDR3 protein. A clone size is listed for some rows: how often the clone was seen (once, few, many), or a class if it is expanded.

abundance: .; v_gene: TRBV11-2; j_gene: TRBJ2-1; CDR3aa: ASSFSVNYNEQF
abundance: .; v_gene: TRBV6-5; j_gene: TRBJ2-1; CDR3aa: ASSTQGSEQF
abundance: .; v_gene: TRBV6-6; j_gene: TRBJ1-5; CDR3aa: ASSYGQDPNQPQH
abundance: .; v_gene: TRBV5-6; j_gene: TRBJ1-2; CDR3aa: ANSLGTEYGYT
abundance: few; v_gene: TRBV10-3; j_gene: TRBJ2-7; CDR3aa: AIRPGQGAYEQY
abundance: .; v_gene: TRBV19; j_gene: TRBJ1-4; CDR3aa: ASSPRPATNEKLF
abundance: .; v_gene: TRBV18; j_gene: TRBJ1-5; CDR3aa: ASSPDRIGTAEPQH
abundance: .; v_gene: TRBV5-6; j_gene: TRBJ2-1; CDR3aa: ASSPASGRSSYNEQF
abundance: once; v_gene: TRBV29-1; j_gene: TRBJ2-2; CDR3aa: SGTGVGNTGELF
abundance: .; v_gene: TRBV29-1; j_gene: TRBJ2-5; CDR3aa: SVEEGRAETQY
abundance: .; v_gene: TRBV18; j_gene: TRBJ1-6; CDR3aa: ASSPQDSGSPLH
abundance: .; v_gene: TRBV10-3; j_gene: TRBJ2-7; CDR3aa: AIGGVAGGPPYEQY
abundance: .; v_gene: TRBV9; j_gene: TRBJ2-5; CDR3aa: ASSPQGLAGSWETQY
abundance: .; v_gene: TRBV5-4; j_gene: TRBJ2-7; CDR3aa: ASSQDRADSYEQY
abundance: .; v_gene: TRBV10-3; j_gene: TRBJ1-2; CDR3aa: AISESMAGFYGYT
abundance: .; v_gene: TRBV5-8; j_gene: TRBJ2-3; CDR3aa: ASSFGDRDTQY